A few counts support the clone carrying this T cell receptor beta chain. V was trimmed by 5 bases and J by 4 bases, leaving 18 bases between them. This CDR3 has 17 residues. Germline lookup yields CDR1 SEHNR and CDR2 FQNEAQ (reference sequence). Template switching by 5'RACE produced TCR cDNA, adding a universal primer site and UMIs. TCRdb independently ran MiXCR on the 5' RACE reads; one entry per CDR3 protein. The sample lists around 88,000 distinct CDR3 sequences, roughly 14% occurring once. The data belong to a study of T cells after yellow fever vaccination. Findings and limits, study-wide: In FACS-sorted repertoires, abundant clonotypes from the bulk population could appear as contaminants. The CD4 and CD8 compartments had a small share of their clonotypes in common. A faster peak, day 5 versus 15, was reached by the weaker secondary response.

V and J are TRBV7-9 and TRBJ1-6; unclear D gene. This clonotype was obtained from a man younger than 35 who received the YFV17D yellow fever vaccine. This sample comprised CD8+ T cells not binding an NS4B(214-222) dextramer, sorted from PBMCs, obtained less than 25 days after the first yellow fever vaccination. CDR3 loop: CASSPISRSGYNSPLHF. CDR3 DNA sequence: TGTGCCAGCAGCCCGATCAGTAGAAGTGGATATAATTCACCCCTCCACTTT.